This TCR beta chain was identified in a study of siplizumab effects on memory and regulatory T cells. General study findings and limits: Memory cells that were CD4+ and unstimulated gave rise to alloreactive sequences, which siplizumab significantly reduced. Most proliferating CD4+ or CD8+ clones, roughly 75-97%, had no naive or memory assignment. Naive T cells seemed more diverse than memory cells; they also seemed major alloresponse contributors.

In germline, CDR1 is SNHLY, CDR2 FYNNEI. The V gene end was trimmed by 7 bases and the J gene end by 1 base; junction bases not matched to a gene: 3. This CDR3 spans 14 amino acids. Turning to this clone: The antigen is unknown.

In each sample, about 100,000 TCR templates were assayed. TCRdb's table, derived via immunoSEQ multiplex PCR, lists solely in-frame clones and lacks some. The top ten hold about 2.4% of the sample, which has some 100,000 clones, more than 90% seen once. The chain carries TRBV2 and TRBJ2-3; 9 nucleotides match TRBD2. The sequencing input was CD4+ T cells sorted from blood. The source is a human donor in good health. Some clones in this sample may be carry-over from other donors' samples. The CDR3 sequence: CASMERGGTDTQYF. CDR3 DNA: TGTGCCAGCATGGAGCGGGGGGGCACAGATACGCAGTATTTT.